The 8 T cell receptor beta chains in this list originate from one sample, sequenced in a study of HIV-infected patients and healthy controls. cDNA was made from roughly 470 ng RNA using alpha and beta constant primers. Each of the alpha and beta chains got its own library through chain-specific third strand synthesis with indices. MiXCR was run by TCRdb on the 5' RACE reads, yielding one entry per CDR3 protein. The table has about 18,000 distinct CDR3 sequences, about 9% seen once. The repertoire came from unfractionated whole blood and reflected all unsorted peripheral T cells. Input material: blood. The receptor set was obtained from an adult in good health.

There are many counts of this clonotype. This chain connects TRBV5-1 to TRBJ2-5; D unresolved. The CDR3 loop spans 12 amino acids. CDR1 is SGHRS, CDR2 YFSETQ, per germline. V lost 4 bases to trimming and J lost 3 bases, with 7 bases between them. Here the CDR3 reads CASSLNKETQYF. The CDR3 DNA sequence: TGCGCCAGCAGCCTTAACAAAGAGACCCAGTACTTC.

This clonotype was found many times. J is TRBJ2-7 and V is TRBV15, with 7 bases lining up with TRBD1. Germline V gene lookup returns CDR1 LNHNV and CDR2 YYDKDF (reference sequence). CDR3 length equals 15 residues. The V and J ends lost 3 bases and 8 bases, in that order; junction bases with no gene match: 13. CDR3 sequence reads: CATSRIPGQNLKQYF. As DNA, the CDR3 is TGTGCCACCAGCAGGATACCGGGACAGAATCTTAAGCAGTACTTC.

This clonotype was observed many times. J is TRBJ2-3 and V is TRBV12-3 or TRBV12-4; 7 bases line up with TRBD1. V trimming: 8 bases; J trimming: 4 bases; junction bases outside the gene matches: 12. The CDR3 is made up of 15 amino acids. CDR3 nucleotide sequence: TGTGCCAGCGGGTCATCCAGGGGGATCGCAGATACGCAGTATTTT. Translated: CASGSSRGIADTQYF.

This clonotype ranks as medium-sized. The chain employs TRBV6-2 or TRBV6-3 and TRBJ2-1, with 13 bases lining up with TRBD2. CDR1 is MNHEY and CDR2 is SVGEGT in the germline V gene. The CDR3 contains 17 residues. V lost 0 bases to trimming and J lost 3 bases; unmatched junction nucleotides: 2. The CDR3 loop reads CASSYSGLAGVYNEQFF. DNA of the CDR3: TGTGCCAGCAGTTACTCAGGACTAGCGGGAGTCTACAATGAGCAGTTCTTC.

This clonotype showed up just a few times. DNA for the CDR3: TGTGCCTCCCTCGGGGGGACTAGCGGGAGAGGTCGCACAGATACGCAGTATTTT. It encodes CASLGGTSGRGRTDTQYF. The V gene is TRBV30, the J gene TRBJ2-3, with TRBD2 matching 14 bases. Trimming removed 7 bases from V and 1 base from J; junction bases left unmatched: 13. The CDR3 totals 18 residues. Germline CDR1 reads GTSNPN; CDR2 reads SVGIG (reference sequence).

V is TRBV19 and J is TRBJ1-1; no clear D. The V gene's germline CDR1 is LNHDA and CDR2 SQIVND (reference sequence). The CDR3 loop spans 12 amino acids. Deletions cut 10 bases from V and 5 bases from J, with 14 bases between. DNA of the CDR3: TGTGCCACCGAGGGTTACGGAACTGAAGCTTTCTTT. It translates to CATEGYGTEAFF. Full variable domain (outside the CDR3, taken from reference TRBV19 and TRBJ1-1): DGGITQSPKYLFRKEGQNVTLSCEQNLNHDAMYWYRQDPGQGLRLIYYSQIVNDFQKGDIAEGYSVSREKKESFPLTVTSAQKNPTAFYLCATEGYGTEAFFGQGTRLTVV.

This clonotype was seen repeatedly, ten times or more. The CDR3 sequence is CASISGAYEQYF. The CDR3 DNA sequence: TGTGCCAGCATAAGTGGGGCCTACGAGCAGTACTTC. The J gene is TRBJ2-7, the V gene TRBV7-9; D unresolved. Trimming cost V 7 bases and J 2 bases, with 9 bases left between them. This CDR3 is 12 amino acids long. Germline CDR1 and CDR2: SEHNR and FQNEAQ (reference sequence).

This clonotype was seen a handful of times. The chain combines TRBV13 with TRBJ2-4; D is ambiguous. In germline, CDR1 is PRHDT, CDR2 FYEKMQ (reference sequence). The V end lost 4 bases, the J end lost 1 base, and 17 bases lay between the germline ends. This CDR3 region has 17 residues. CDR3 DNA sequence: TGTGCCAGCAGCTCTGGTGAGGCCCCTCGGGCCAAAAACATTCAGTACTTC. This translates into CASSSGEAPRAKNIQYF. The full variable domain, rest sourced from reference TRBV13 and TRBJ2-4, is AAGVIQSPRHLIKEKRETATLKCYPIPRHDTVYWYQQGPGQDPQFLISFYEKMQSDKGSIPDRFSAQQFSDYHSELNMSSLELGDSALYFCASSSGEAPRAKNIQYFGAGTRLSVL.